This T cell receptor beta chain was recovered during a study of CD8+CD57+ T cells in acquired aplastic anemia. Turning to the study itself: Mean DNA quantity obtained from sorted CD4+ and CD8+ cells was around 3.2 ug. Study findings and constraints: Comparison of patients with controls identified around 28 shared CD8+ CDR3 sequences.

As concerns this clonotype: Antigen specificity is unknown. At one boundary the junction diverges from the germline segment, which might be a read error.

Germline assignment: CDR1 MRHNA and CDR2 SNTAGT. The CDR3 spans 13 residues. Genomic DNA constituted the template upon which TCR beta VDJ and CDR3 profiling was performed. TCRdb re-called the reads with MiXCR, one entry per CDR3 protein. The data hold more than 40,000 distinct CDR3 sequences, with around 73% observed a single time. Source material: sorted CD4+, CD8+, or CD8+CD57+ T cells (not recorded which) from PBMCs. This chain uses TRBV6-4 with TRBJ1-1, with D maybe TRBD1 (6 bases). The clonotype originates from a human donor in good health, serving as a control. The CDR3 is CAGSAGANTEASF. The CDR3 coding sequence is TGTGCCGGCAGTGCAGGGGCGAACACTGAAGCTTCCTTT.